Shown below are 25 T cell receptor beta chains from a single sample sequenced in a study of breast tumors, draining lymph nodes, adjacent tissues. The lymph nodes were axillary draining lymph nodes from breast cancer patients. MiXCR, applied by TCRdb to the multiplex PCR reads, yields one record per CDR3 protein. The data contain fewer than 200,000 distinct CDR3 sequences, 30% to 35% of them seen just once; the ten biggest clones take up approximately 4.2%. The sequencing sample was made of axillary lymph node tissue. The receptors come from a female donor with breast cancer. Some clones in this sample may be carry-over from other donors' samples.

A word on this clonotype: Since a much larger clone is just one base distant, this may be a read error. J is TRBJ2-2 and V is TRBV10-3; D not resolved. The CDR3 contains 14 residues. Germline V CDR1 and CDR2: ENHRY, SYGVKD. The CDR3 reads CASSYSGLPGELFF. In DNA form, the CDR3 reads TGTGCCAGCAGTTACTCCGGGCTCCCCGGGGAGCTGTTTTTT.

To note about this clonotype: This could be a read error, since a much larger clone is one nucleotide away. V and J are TRBV9 and TRBJ2-1; D is undetermined. The CDR3 contains 17 residues. V dropped 3 bases and J dropped 2 bases, with 18 bases sitting between them. The germline gives CDR1 SGDLS, CDR2 YYNGEE. The CDR3 sequence: CASSEQATASTYNEQFF. The CDR3 nucleotides read TGTGCCAGCAGCGAGCAAGCCACAGCGAGCACCTACAATGAGCAGTTCTTC.

This clonotype was seen only a few times. In DNA form, the CDR3 reads TGTGCCAGTAGTATAGCGGGACAGACTTATAGCAATCAGCCCCAGCATTTT. Residues: CASSIAGQTYSNQPQHF. The chain links TRBV19 to TRBJ1-5; 7 bases agree with TRBD1. Trimming at V came to 1 base and at J to 0 bases, leaving 6 bases not matched to a gene. CDR1 is LNHDA and CDR2 is SQIVND in the germline V gene (reference sequence). The CDR3 runs to 17 residues.

The chain has TRBV2 and TRBJ2-1; D gene uncertain. The CDR3 has 13 residues. Germline assignment: CDR1 SNHLY and CDR2 FYNNEI. Trimming removed 2 bases at V and 9 bases at J, with 11 bases between. This chain's CDR3 is CASSELQRGEQFF. CDR3 sequence (DNA): TGTGCCAGCAGTGAACTACAGCGCGGTGAGCAGTTCTTC.

The V and J genes are TRBV20-1 and TRBJ2-1, with 7 positions matching TRBD2. V lost 2 bases, J lost 5 bases, and 6 bases stayed unmatched. The CDR3 consists of 14 residues. Germline V lookup: CDR1 DFQATT, CDR2 SNEGSKA (reference sequence). DNA for the CDR3: TGCAGTGCTAGACTACTAGCGCCCAACAATGAGCAGTTCTTC. Translation: CSARLLAPNNEQFF.

Concerning this clonotype: The CDR3 does not end in the conserved phenylalanine or tryptophan, so this is likely a read error. It is unclear where the CDR3 begins or ends on the DNA, so no DNA is shown, and the CDR3 is as TCRdb lists it. The V call is TRBV20-1, the J call TRBJ2-6. Per the germline V gene, CDR1 is DFQATT and CDR2 is SNEGSKA (reference sequence). The CDR3 contains 11 residues when both ends are counted. This CDR3 reads CSARDLIFGTS.

This clonotype was counted at least ten times. V is TRBV11-3 and J is TRBJ2-7; D is ambiguous. The V end was cut by 4 bases, the J end by 0 bases, with 16 bases between. This CDR3 contains 16 residues. Germline V lookup: CDR1 SGHNT, CDR2 YENEEA. Here the CDR3 reads CASSSQLVHNSYEQYF. For the CDR3, the DNA is TGTGCCAGCAGCTCGCAGTTGGTACACAACTCCTACGAGCAGTACTTC.

About this clonotype: With a much larger clone just one base away, this may be a read error. The chain combines TRBV6-1 with TRBJ1-5; D is possibly TRBD1 (5 bases). This CDR3 comprises 15 residues. Per germline, CDR1 MNHNS and CDR2 SASEGT. Trimming left V 7 bases short and J 5 bases short, with 18 bases between. The DNA of the CDR3 is TGTGCCAGCAAGCCAGAGCAGGACAATTATCAGCCCCAGCATTTT. Its translation is CASKPEQDNYQPQHF.

The table lists this clonotype with many counts. The V and J genes are TRBV5-6 and TRBJ2-3; 7 bases line up with TRBD1. The CDR3 totals 17 residues. In germline, CDR1 is SGHDT, CDR2 YYEEEE. J lost 0 bases, V lost 1 base, and 8 bases had no gene match. CDR3 loop: CASSLPGTAFSTDTQYF. In nucleotides, the CDR3 is TGTGCCAGCAGCTTGCCCGGGACAGCCTTTAGCACAGATACGCAGTATTTT.

At least ten counts were recorded for this clonotype. CDR3 loop: CASSSETGGRETQYF. The DNA of the CDR3 is TGTGCCAGCAGCTCCGAGACAGGGGGCAGAGAGACCCAGTACTTC. This chain uses TRBV12-3 or TRBV12-4 with TRBJ2-5; 10 nucleotides agree with TRBD1. The J segment lost 4 bases and the V segment lost 6 bases, leaving 8 bases of the junction unmatched. This CDR3 spans 15 amino acids.

The V gene is TRBV12-3 or TRBV12-4, the J gene TRBJ2-1, with 8 bases identical to TRBD2. The CDR3 covers 17 residues. Trimming cost V 6 bases and J 15 bases; bases outside gene matches: 25. The CDR3 reads CASSRADGSGGAPRAFF. CDR3 DNA: TGTGCCAGCAGCCGAGCTGACGGGAGCGGGGGTGCGCCGAGGGCGTTCTTC.

This clonotype has a handful of counts. The chain carries TRBV4-1 and TRBJ1-1; weak D call: TRBD1 (5 bases). Deletions cut 4 bases from V and 1 base from J, with 25 bases between. The germline CDR1 and CDR2 sequences are MGHRA and YSYEKL. CDR3 length equals 19 residues. CDR3 nucleotide sequence: TGCGCCAGCAGCCGGACATACGGACCGACGGTAGGGACGAACACTGAAGCTTTCTTT. Its translation is CASSRTYGPTVGTNTEAFF.

J is TRBJ2-3 and V is TRBV9, with 8 bases matching TRBD2. The CDR3 covers 11 residues. Germline CDR1 reads SGDLS; CDR2 reads YYNGEE. Trimming took 10 bases from V and 6 from J; bases not matched to a gene: 4. In DNA, the CDR3 is TGTGCCGCAGGGACTAGGGATACGCAGTATTTT. Residues: CAAGTRDTQYF.

Many counts were recorded for this clonotype. The chain combines TRBV10-3 with TRBJ2-5, with TRBD2 matching 13 bases. This CDR3 region has 14 residues. The V and J ends lost 6 bases and 8 bases, in that order; junction bases with no gene match: 6. CDR1 ENHRY and CDR2 SYGVKD come from the germline V gene. The CDR3 DNA sequence: TGTGCCATCAGCCACGGACTAGCGGGAGACACCCAGTACTTC. Protein: CAISHGLAGDTQYF.

This clonotype was detected many times. The chain couples TRBV12-3 or TRBV12-4 to TRBJ2-7, with unresolved D. Trimming took off 3 bases at V and 3 bases at J, with 9 bases between the two ends. The length of the CDR3 is 13 residues. The CDR3 bases are TGTGCCAGCAGTTTCTCAGGTAACTACGAGCAGTACTTC. It encodes CASSFSGNYEQYF.

The chain combines TRBV5-1 with TRBJ1-6, with D possibly being TRBD1 (5 bases). The CDR3 runs to 15 residues. The ends were cut back, 2 bases at V and 7 bases at J, with 13 bases in the middle. The V gene's germline CDR1 is SGHRS and CDR2 YFSETQ. This chain's CDR3 is CASSLGAEKNSPLHF. The CDR3 DNA follows: TGCGCCAGCAGCTTAGGGGCAGAGAAGAATTCACCCCTCCACTTT.

This clonotype was recorded only once. In this CDR3 the conserved last residue, phenylalanine or tryptophan, is missing, so a read error is likely. The V and J genes are TRBV5-4 and TRBJ2-3; perhaps TRBD1 as D (6 bases). Germline CDR1 reads SGHNT; CDR2 reads YYREEE (reference sequence). Trimming took off 4 bases at V and 0 bases at J, with 9 bases between the two ends. CDR3 length: 14 residues. As DNA, the CDR3 is TGTGCCAGCAGCCCCGGACAGAGCACAGATACGCAGTATTTG. Amino acids: CASSPGQSTDTQYL.

This clonotype was detected ten times or more. The J gene is TRBJ2-1, the V gene TRBV14, with unresolved D. The CDR3 has 13 residues. Germline V gene data show CDR1 as SGHDN and CDR2 as FVKESK. Between the trimmed V and J ends, which lost 2 bases and 12 bases, there was a span of 14 bases. CDR3 in amino acids: CASSQLRGAGQFF. The CDR3 DNA reads TGTGCCAGCAGCCAATTACGCGGCGCCGGGCAGTTCTTC.

This clonotype showed up many times. Sequence at one end of the junction differs from germline and may be a read error. The gene calls are TRBV2 and TRBJ1-3; D is uncertain. In germline, CDR1 is SNHLY, CDR2 FYNNEI. The CDR3 length is 16 residues. CDR3 amino acids: CASTHLMDGIGNTMYF. Written as DNA, the CDR3 is TGTGCCAGCACCCACCTTATGGACGGGATCGGAAACACCATGTATTTT.

The CDR3 sequence: CASSSRQGSSYNSPLHF. CDR3 coding DNA: TGTGCCAGCAGTTCCCGACAGGGGAGCTCCTATAATTCACCCCTCCACTTT. The V and J genes are TRBV28 and TRBJ1-6, with 8 nucleotides matching TRBD1. The CDR3 runs 17 residues. Germline V CDR1 and CDR2: MDHEN, SYDVKM. J gave up 0 bases and V 4 bases, and 5 bases lay outside the gene matches.

The chain has TRBV27 and TRBJ2-1; D might be TRBD2 (6 bases). This CDR3 contains 14 residues. Germline V gene data show CDR1 as MNHEY and CDR2 as SMNVEV (reference sequence). The V end lost 5 bases, the J end lost 8 bases, and 16 bases lay between the germline ends. The CDR3 DNA sequence: TGTGCCAGCAGTCCCCAGACTAGTAGGCATGAGCAGTTCTTC. Its translation is CASSPQTSRHEQFF.

This clonotype appeared many times. The chain is built from TRBV5-8 and TRBJ1-3, with D hard to call. The germline V and J ends were trimmed by 0 bases and 0 bases, with 7 bases remaining between them. Germline lookup yields CDR1 SGHTS and CDR2 YDEGEE. The CDR3 runs to 15 residues. CDR3 DNA sequence: TGTGCCAGCAGCTTGGGGGTCGGCTCTGGAAACACCATATATTTT. This translates into CASSLGVGSGNTIYF.

With respect to this clonotype: This may stem from a read error, because a much larger clone lies one nucleotide away. The chain recombines TRBV7-4 with TRBJ2-5, with 10 bases identical to TRBD2. CDR1 is SGHVT and CDR2 is SQSDAQ in the germline V gene. This CDR3 is 17 amino acids long. The CDR3 DNA sequence: TGTGCCAGCAGCTTGGGAAGCGGGGGGGCCCCCAGAGAGCCCCAGTACTTC. Residues: CASSLGSGGAPREPQYF.

This clonotype appeared a few times. In DNA form, the CDR3 reads TGCAGTGCTAGTGACGGGGGGGGAGCCAAAAACATTCAGTACTTC. Encoded protein: CSASDGGGAKNIQYF. The chain links TRBV20-1 to TRBJ2-4; 8 bases are shared with TRBD2. This CDR3 is 15 amino acids long. The germline gives CDR1 DFQATT, CDR2 SNEGSKA (reference sequence). Trimming removed 3 bases from V and 0 bases from J; junction bases left unmatched: 4.

At least ten counts were recorded for this clonotype. V gene TRBV29-1 combines with J gene TRBJ2-7; 7 bases match TRBD1. Germline CDR1 and CDR2: SQVTM and ANQGSEA. V shed 7 bases, J shed 2 bases, and the junction held 5 bases outside the gene matches. The CDR3 has 12 residues. CDR3 protein: CSGLTGAYEQYF. CDR3 coding DNA: TGCAGCGGCCTCACAGGGGCCTACGAGCAGTACTTC.